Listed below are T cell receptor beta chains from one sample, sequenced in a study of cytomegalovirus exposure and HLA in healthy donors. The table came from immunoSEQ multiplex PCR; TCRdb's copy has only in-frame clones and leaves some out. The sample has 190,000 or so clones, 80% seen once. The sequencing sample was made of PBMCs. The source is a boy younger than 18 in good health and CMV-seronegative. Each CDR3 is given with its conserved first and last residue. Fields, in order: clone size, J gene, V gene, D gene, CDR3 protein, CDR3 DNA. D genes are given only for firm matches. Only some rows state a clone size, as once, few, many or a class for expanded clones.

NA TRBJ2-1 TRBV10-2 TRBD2 CASSESSSGWANEQFF TGCGCCAGCAGTGAGTCGTCTAGCGGGTGGGCCAATGAGCAGTTCTTC
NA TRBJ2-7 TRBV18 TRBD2 CASSQGPRLAGVEQYF TGTGCCAGCTCACAAGGGCCGCGACTAGCGGGAGTCGAGCAGTACTTC
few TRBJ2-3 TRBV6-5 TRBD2 CATGGKGTDTQYF TGTGCCACCGGGGGGAAGGGCACAGATACGCAGTATTTT
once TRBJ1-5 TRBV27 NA CASSLRQGNQPQHF TGTGCCAGCAGTTTACGGCAGGGGAATCAGCCCCAGCATTTT
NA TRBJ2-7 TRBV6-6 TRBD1 CASRVDRSTVQYF TGTGCCAGCAGGGTGGACAGGAGCACAGTTCAGTACTTC
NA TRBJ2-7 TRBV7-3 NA CASSPGGGSYEQYF TGTGCCAGCAGCCCCGGTGGGGGGTCCTACGAGCAGTACTTC
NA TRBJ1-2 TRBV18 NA CASSQTASNYGYTF TGTGCCAGCTCACAGACAGCCTCTAACTATGGCTACACCTTC
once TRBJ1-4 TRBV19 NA CASRGQGNEKLFF TGTGCCAGTAGGGGGCAGGGAAACGAAAAACTGTTTTTT
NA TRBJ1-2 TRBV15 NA CATSISQAPNYGYTF TGTGCCACCAGCATCTCCCAGGCCCCTAACTATGGCTACACCTTC
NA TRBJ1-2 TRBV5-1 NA CASSAPGPYTF TGCGCCAGCAGCGCACCTGGCCCTTACACCTTC
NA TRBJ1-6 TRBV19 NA CASSMGQEVSPLHF TGTGCCAGTAGTATGGGGCAGGAAGTGTCACCCCTCCACTTT
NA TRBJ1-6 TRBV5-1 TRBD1 CASSAGQGMSSSYNSPLHF TGCGCCAGCAGCGCGGGACAGGGTATGTCTTCATCCTATAATTCACCCCTCCACTTT
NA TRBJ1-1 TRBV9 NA CASSFLQGGTEAFF TGTGCCAGCAGCTTCCTCCAGGGAGGAACTGAAGCTTTCTTT
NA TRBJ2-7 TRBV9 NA CASSVDANSYEQYF TGTGCCAGCAGCGTAGACGCGAACTCCTACGAGCAGTACTTC
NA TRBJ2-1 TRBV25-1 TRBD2 CASSARTSGSNEQFF TGTGCCAGCAGTGCCCGGACTAGCGGGTCGAATGAGCAGTTCTTC
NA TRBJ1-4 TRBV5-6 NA CASSLTGSDEKLFF TGTGCCAGCAGCTTAACGGGGAGCGATGAAAAACTGTTTTTT
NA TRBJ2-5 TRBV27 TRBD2 CASSPYIMGLAGIQETQYF TGTGCCAGCAGTCCATACATAATGGGACTAGCGGGGATCCAAGAGACCCAGTACTTC
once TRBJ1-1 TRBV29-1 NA CSVSLVLTENTEAFF TGCAGCGTTTCCCTAGTACTGACAGAGAACACTGAAGCTTTCTTT
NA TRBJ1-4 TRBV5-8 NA CASSSQSRGITNEKLFF TGTGCCAGCAGTTCGCAATCCCGAGGTATCACTAATGAAAAACTGTTTTTT
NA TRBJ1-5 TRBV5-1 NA CASSFTTGMEQPQHF TGCGCCAGCAGCTTTACAACAGGGATGGAACAGCCCCAGCATTTT
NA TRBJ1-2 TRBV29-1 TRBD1 CSHQTGDYGYTF TGCAGCCACCAGACAGGGGATTATGGCTACACCTTC
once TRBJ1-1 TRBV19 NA CASSIFPLTDKTGTEAFF TGTGCCAGTAGTATTTTCCCTCTTACAGACAAGACAGGAACTGAAGCTTTCTTT
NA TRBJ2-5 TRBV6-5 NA CASSPGGGAREQYF TGTGCCAGCAGCCCTGGAGGGGGGGCGCGGGAGCAGTACTTC
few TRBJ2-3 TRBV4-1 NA CASSRDRGRTDTQYF TGCGCCAGCAGCAGAGACAGAGGGAGGACAGATACGCAGTATTTT
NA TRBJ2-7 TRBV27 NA CASSLFGGGEQYF TGTGCCAGCAGTTTATTTGGGGGCGGCGAGCAGTACTTC
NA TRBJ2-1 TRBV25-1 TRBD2 CASSEIAGGHHNEQFF TGTGCCAGCAGTGAGATAGCGGGAGGACATCACAATGAGCAGTTCTTC
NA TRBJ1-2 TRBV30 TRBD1 CAWSRDRGSGYTF TGTGCCTGGAGCAGGGACAGGGGTTCGGGCTACACCTTC
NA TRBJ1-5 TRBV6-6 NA CASSNFGGDDGQPQHF TGTGCCAGCAGCAACTTTGGGGGGGACGATGGGCAGCCCCAGCATTTT
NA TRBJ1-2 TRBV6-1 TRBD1 CASSALQGNYGYTF TGTGCCAGCAGTGCCTTACAGGGGAACTATGGCTACACCTTC
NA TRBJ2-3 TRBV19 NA CASSNRQSTDTQYF TGTGCCAGTAGTAACCGACAGAGCACAGATACGCAGTATTTT
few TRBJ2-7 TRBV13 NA CASNYRGASYEQYF TGTGCCAGCAATTACCGGGGGGCTTCTTACGAGCAGTACTTC
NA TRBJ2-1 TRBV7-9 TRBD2 CASSSERTSPGGEQFF TGTGCCAGCAGCTCAGAGCGGACGTCCCCGGGAGGTGAGCAGTTCTTC
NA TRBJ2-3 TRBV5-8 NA CASSLLRITDTQYF TGTGCCAGCAGCTTGTTGAGGATCACAGATACGCAGTATTTT
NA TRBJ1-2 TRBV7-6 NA CASSTGVWGYTF TGTGCCAGCTCCACCGGGGTATGGGGCTACACCTTC
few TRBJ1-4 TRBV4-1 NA CASSQVPGNEKLFF TGCGCCAGCAGCCAAGTCCCAGGGAATGAAAAACTGTTTTTT
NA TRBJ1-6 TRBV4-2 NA CASSQDTQESYNSPLHF TGTGCCAGCAGCCAAGACACGCAAGAGTCCTATAATTCACCCCTCCACTTT
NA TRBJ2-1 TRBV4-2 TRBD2 CASSQVVAGPLNEQFF TGTGCCAGCAGCCAAGTGGTAGCGGGCCCTCTCAATGAGCAGTTCTTC
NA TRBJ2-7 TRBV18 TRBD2 CASSPSASGSYEQYF TGTGCCAGCTCACCGTCGGCTAGCGGGAGCTACGAGCAGTACTTC
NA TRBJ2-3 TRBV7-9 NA CASSPDRDTQYF TGTGCCAGCAGCCCAGACAGAGATACGCAGTATTTT
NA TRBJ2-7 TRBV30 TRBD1 CAWSPHRGYNEQYF TGTGCCTGGAGTCCCCACAGGGGGTACAACGAGCAGTACTTC
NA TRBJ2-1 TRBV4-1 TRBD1 CASSQPRDRDHEQFF TGCGCCAGCAGCCAACCCCGGGACAGGGACCATGAGCAGTTCTTC
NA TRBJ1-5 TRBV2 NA CASSEGGLANQPQHF TGTGCCAGCAGTGAGGGGGGGTTGGCAAATCAGCCCCAGCATTTT
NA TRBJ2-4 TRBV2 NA CASNSGGKAKNIQYF TGTGCCAGCAATTCGGGGGGCAAAGCCAAAAACATTCAGTACTTC
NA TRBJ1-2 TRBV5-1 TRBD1 CATGTGGASDYGYTF TGCGCCACCGGGACAGGGGGCGCTTCGGACTATGGCTACACCTTC
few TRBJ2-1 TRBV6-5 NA CASSYSDYNEQFF TGTGCCAGCAGTTATAGCGACTACAATGAGCAGTTCTTC
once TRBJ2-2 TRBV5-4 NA CASRLGVTGELFF TGTGCCAGCAGATTAGGAGTTACCGGGGAGCTGTTTTTT
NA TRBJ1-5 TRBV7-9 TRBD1 CASSRATGGNQPQHF TGTGCCAGCAGCCGAGCGACAGGGGGCAATCAGCCCCAGCATTTT
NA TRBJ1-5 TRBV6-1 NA CASSEKPSTYSNQPQHF TGTGCCAGCAGTGAAAAACCGAGTACCTATAGCAATCAGCCCCAGCATTTT
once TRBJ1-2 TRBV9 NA CASSPTTLSYGYTF TGTGCCAGCAGCCCGACAACGTTAAGCTATGGCTACACCTTC
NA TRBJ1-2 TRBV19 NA CASANQEKRASNYGYTF TGTGCCAGTGCAAATCAAGAAAAGAGGGCGTCTAACTATGGCTACACCTTC
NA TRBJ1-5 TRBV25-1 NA CASPVGGIRNQPQHF TGTGCCAGCCCGGTAGGGGGAATTAGGAATCAGCCCCAGCATTTT
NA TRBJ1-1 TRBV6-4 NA CASSERERAEAFF TGTGCCAGCAGTGAACGGGAGAGGGCTGAAGCTTTCTTT
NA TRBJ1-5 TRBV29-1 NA CSVAGTGGKNQPQHF TGCAGCGTCGCCGGGACGGGGGGAAAAAATCAGCCCCAGCATTTT
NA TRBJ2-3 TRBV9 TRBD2 CASSVSGGARDTQYF TGTGCCAGCAGCGTTAGCGGGGGGGCCAGGGATACGCAGTATTTT
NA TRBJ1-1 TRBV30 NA CAWDRSGTEAFF TGTGCCTGGGACAGGTCCGGCACTGAAGCTTTCTTT